This TCR beta chain was captured by sequencing in a study of T cell repertoires in cytomegalovirus infection. The CDR3 consists of 15 residues. Trimming took off 7 bases at V and 3 bases at J, with 18 bases between the two ends. TCRdb ran MiXCR on the reads and lists one entry per CDR3 protein. The sample has roughly 180,000 distinct CDR3 sequences, about a fifth seen once. A remark on this clonotype: Its antigen is undetermined.

The chain carries TRBV12-3 or TRBV12-4 and TRBJ1-1; TRBD1 is a possible D gene (5 bases). This specimen was CD8+ T cells from cultured PBMCs, taken from culture after CMV antigen stimulation. The sequence came from a human donor in good health (CMV status not recorded). Some clones in this sample may be carry-over from other donors' samples. This chain's CDR3 is CASTTGARGDTEAFF. The CDR3 DNA reads as TGTGCCAGCACCACCGGGGCGCGGGGGGACACTGAAGCTTTCTTT.